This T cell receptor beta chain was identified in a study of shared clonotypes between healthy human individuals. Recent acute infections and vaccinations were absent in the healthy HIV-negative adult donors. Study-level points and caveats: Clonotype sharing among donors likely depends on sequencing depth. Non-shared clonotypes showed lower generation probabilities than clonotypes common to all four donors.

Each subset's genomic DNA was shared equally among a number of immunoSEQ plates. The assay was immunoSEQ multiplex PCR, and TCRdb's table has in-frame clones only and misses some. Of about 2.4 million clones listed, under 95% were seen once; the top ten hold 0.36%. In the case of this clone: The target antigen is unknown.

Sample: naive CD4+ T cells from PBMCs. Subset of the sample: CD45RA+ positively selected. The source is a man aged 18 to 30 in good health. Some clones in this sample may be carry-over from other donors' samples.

DNA of the CDR3: TGCGCCAGCAGCCGCTTCGGCGGGAGTGAAGGCAATGAGCAGTTCTTC. The encoded protein is CASSRFGGSEGNEQFF. V gene TRBV4-3 combines with J gene TRBJ2-1; 7 nucleotides match TRBD2. The CDR3 is 16 residues long. Germline lookup yields CDR1 LGHNA and CDR2 YSLEER. With 4 bases clipped from V and 6 bases from J, the junction kept 12 bases outside the gene matches.